The following is a T cell receptor beta chain sequence with its context. This CDR3 spans 16 amino acids. The V end lost 0 bases, the J end lost 2 bases, and 13 bases lay between the germline ends. Germline V CDR1 and CDR2: LGHNA, YNFKEQ. The data were produced by immunoSEQ multiplex PCR, yet TCRdb's version contains in-frame clones alone and is incomplete. The table includes roughly 13,000 clones, 57% detected once. Regarding treatment: treatment-naive control, cytoreductive nephrectomy. The sample comes from a study of radiation and T cells in renal cell carcinoma. Sequencing used tumor tissue, obtained from a patient whose treatment was nephrectomy without radiotherapy. This receptor was obtained from a man over 45 with renal cell carcinoma. This chain connects TRBV4-2 to TRBJ1-2, with a tentative D call TRBD1 (6 bases). The CDR3 region is CASSQDFTGPNYGYTF. CDR3 DNA sequence: TGTGCCAGCAGCCAAGATTTCACAGGGCCGAACTATGGCTACACCTTC.